This T cell receptor (beta chain) is from a study of CD8 T cells in Susac syndrome. The CDR3 is 15 amino acids. CDR1 MNHEY and CDR2 SMNVEV come from the germline V gene (reference sequence). V lost 3 bases, J lost 7 bases, and 5 bases stayed unmatched. A quantity of about 0.45 to 1 ug RNA underwent reverse transcription using random hexamers. It was immunoSEQ multiplex PCR that amplified TCR beta CDR3 across 54 Vbeta and 13 Jbeta. MiXCR, applied by TCRdb to the immunoSEQ multiplex PCR reads, yields one record per CDR3 protein. This sample has about 140,000 distinct CDR3 sequences, with 90% to 95% found just once.

The chain recombines TRBV27 with TRBJ2-1, with 11 bases that match TRBD1. Source material: CD8+ T cells from PBMCs. The clonotype comes from a human donor in good health. CDR3 nucleotides: TGTGCCAGCAGTTTGGGACAGGGGGTAGTTAATGAGCAGTTCTTC. Its protein is CASSLGQGVVNEQFF.